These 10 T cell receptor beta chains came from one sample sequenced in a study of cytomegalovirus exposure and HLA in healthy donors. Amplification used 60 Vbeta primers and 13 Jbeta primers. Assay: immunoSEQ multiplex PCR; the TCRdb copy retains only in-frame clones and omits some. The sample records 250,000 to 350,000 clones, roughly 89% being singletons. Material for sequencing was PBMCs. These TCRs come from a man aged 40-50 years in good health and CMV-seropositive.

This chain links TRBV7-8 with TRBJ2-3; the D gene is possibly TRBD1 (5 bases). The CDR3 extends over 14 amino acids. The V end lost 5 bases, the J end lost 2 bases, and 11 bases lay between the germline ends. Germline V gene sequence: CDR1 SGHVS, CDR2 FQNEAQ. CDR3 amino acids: CASSTLQVTDTQYF. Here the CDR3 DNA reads TGTGCCAGCAGCACGCTACAGGTCACAGATACGCAGTATTTT. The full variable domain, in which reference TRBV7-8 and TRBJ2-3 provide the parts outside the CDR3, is GAGVSQSPRYKVAKRGQDVALRCDPISGHVSLFWYQQALGQGPEFLTYFQNEAQLDKSGLPSDRFFAERPEGSVSTLKIQRTQQEDSAVYLCASSTLQVTDTQYFGPGTRLTVL.

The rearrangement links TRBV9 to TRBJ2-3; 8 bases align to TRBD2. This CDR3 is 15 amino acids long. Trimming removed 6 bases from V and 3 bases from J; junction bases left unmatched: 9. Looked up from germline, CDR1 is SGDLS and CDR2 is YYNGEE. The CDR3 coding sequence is TGTGCCAGCACTCGGGGGGGGAGGGGGACAGATACGCAGTATTTT. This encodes CASTRGGRGTDTQYF.

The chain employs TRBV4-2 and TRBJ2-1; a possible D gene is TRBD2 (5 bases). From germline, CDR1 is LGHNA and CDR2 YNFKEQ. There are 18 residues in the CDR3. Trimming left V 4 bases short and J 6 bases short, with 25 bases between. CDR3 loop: CASSLQVAGRLMGNEQFF. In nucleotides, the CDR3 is TGTGCCAGCAGCCTCCAAGTCGCCGGTCGACTAATGGGCAATGAGCAGTTCTTC.

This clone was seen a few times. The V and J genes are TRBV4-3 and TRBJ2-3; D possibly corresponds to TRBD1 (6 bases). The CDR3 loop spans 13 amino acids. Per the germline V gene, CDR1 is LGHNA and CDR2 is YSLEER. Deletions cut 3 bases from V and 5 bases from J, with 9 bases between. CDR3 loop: CASSQSGEDTQYF. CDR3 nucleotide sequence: TGCGCCAGCAGCCAGTCAGGGGAAGATACGCAGTATTTT.

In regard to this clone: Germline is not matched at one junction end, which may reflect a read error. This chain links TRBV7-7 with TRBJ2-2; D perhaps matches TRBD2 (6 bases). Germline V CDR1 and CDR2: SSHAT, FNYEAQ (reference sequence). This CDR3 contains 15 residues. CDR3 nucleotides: TGTGCTAGCAGCCCGACGGGGGCGAACACCGGGGAGCTGTTTTTT. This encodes CASSPTGANTGELFF.

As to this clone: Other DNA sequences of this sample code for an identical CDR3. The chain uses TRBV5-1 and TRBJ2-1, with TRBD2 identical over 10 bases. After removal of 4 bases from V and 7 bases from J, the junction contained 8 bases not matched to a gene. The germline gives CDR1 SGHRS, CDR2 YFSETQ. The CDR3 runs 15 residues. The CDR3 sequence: CASSLPWTSGNEQFF. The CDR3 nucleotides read TGCGCCAGCAGCCTACCTTGGACTAGCGGAAATGAGCAGTTCTTC.

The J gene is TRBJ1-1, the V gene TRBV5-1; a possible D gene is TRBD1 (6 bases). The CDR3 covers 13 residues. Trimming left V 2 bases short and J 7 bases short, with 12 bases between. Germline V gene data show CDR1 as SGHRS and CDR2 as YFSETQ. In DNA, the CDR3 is TGCGCCAGCAGCTTCGGACAGCCTCGTGAAGCTTTCTTT. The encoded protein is CASSFGQPREAFF.

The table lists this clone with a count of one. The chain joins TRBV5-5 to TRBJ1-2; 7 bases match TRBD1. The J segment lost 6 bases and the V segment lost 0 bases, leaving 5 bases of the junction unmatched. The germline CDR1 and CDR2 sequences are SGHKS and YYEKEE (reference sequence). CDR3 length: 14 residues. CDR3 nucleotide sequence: TGTGCCAGCAGCTTGGTTCCAGGGGGTGATGGCTACACCTTC. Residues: CASSLVPGGDGYTF.

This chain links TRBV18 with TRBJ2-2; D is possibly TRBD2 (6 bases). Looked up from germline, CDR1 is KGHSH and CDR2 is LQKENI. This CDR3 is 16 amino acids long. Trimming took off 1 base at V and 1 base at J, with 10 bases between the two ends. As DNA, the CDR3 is TGTGCCAGCTCACCACGGGGGGTTTGGAACACCGGGGAGCTGTTTTTT. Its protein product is CASSPRGVWNTGELFF.

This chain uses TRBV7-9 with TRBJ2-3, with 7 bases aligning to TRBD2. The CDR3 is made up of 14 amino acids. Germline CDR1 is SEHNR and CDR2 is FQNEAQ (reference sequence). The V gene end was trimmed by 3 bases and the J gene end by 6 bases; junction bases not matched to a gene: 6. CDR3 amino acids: CASSFQTSADTQYF. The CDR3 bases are TGTGCCAGCAGCTTCCAAACTAGCGCGGATACGCAGTATTTT. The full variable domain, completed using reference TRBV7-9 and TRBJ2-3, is DTGVSQNPRHKITKRGQNVTFRCDPISEHNRLYWYRQTLGQGPEFLTYFQNEAQLEKSRLLSDRFSAERPKGSFSTLEIQRTEQGDSAMYLCASSFQTSADTQYFGPGTRLTVL.